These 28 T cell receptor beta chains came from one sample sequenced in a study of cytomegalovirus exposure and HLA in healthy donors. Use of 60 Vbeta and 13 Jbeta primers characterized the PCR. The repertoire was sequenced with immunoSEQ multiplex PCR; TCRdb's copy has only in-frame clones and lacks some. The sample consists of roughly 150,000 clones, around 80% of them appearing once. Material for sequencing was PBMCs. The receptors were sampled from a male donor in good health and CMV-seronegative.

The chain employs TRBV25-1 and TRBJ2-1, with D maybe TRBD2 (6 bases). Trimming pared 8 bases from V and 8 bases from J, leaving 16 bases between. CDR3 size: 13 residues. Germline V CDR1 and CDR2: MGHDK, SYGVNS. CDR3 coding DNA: TGTGCCAGCTGTACGGCGGGAAGAGATGAGCAGTTCTTC. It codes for CASCTAGRDEQFF. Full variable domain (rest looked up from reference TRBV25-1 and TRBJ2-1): EADIYQTPRYLVIGTGKKITLECSQTMGHDKMYWYQQDPGMELHLIHYSYGVNSTEKGDLSSESTVSRIRTEHFPLTLESARPSHTSQYLCASCTAGRDEQFFGPGTRLTVL.

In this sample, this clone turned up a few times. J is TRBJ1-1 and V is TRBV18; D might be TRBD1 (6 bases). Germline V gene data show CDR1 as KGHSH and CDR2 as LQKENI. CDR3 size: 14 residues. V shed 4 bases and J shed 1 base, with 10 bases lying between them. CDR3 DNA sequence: TGTGCCAGCTCACTGGGACACCAGAACACTGAAGCTTTCTTT. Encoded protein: CASSLGHQNTEAFF.

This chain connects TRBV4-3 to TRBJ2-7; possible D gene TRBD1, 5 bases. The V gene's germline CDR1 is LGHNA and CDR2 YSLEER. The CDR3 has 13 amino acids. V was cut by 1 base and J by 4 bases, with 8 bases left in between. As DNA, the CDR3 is TGCGCCAGCAGCCAAGTTCAGGGTTACGAGCAGTACTTC. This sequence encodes CASSQVQGYEQYF.

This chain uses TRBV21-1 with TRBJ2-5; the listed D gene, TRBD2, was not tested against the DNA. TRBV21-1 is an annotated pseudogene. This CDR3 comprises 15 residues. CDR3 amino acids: CASSRVEGVGETQYF. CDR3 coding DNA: TGTGCCAGCAGCAGAGTCGAGGGAGTTGGAGAGACCCAGTACTTC.

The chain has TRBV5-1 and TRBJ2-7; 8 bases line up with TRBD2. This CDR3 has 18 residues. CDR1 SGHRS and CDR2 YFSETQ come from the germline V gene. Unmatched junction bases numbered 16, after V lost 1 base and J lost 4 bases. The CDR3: CASSLFLSTGGGTYEQYF. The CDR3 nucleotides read TGCGCCAGCAGCTTGTTTTTGTCCACGGGAGGGGGGACTTACGAGCAGTACTTC.

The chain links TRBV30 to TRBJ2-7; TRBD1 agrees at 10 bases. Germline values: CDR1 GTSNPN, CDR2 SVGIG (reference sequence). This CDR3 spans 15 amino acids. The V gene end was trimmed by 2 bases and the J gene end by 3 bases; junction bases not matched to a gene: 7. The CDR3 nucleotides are TGTGCCTGGAGTCCAGGACAGGGGGTTCTCTACGAGCAGTACTTC. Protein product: CAWSPGQGVLYEQYF. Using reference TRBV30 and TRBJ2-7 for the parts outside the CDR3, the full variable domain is SQTIHQWPATLVQPVGSPLSLECTVEGTSNPNLYWYRQAAGRGLQLLFYSVGIGQISSEVPQNLSASRPQDRQFILSSKKLLLSDSGFYLCAWSPGQGVLYEQYFGPGTRLTVT.

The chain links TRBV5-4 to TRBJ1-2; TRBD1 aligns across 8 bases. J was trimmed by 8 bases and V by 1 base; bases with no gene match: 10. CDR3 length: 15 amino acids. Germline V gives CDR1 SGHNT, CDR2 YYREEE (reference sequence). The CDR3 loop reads CASSLIGTGPIGYTF. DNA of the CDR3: TGTGCCAGCAGCTTGATTGGGACAGGCCCTATCGGCTACACCTTC.

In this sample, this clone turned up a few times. CDR3 loop: CASSQGTGTGRPLHF. CDR3 nucleotides: TGCGCCAGCAGCCAAGGGACCGGGACAGGCCGCCCCCTCCACTTT. The chain recombines TRBV4-3 with TRBJ1-6, with 8 nucleotides matching TRBD1. The V segment lost 1 base and the J segment 13 bases; nucleotides outside the gene matches: 9. Germline CDR1 reads LGHNA; CDR2 reads YSLEER. The CDR3 consists of 15 residues.

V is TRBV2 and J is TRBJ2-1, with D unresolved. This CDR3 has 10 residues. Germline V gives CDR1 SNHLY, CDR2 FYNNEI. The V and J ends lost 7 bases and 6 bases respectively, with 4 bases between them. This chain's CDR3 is CASTGNEQFF. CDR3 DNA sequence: TGTGCCAGCACCGGCAATGAGCAGTTCTTC.

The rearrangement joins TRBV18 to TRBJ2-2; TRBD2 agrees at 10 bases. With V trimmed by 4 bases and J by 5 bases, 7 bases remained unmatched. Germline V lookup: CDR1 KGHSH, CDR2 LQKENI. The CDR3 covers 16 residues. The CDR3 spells CASSLVGLAVTGELFF. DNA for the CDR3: TGTGCCAGCTCACTCGTTGGACTAGCGGTTACCGGGGAGCTGTTTTTT.

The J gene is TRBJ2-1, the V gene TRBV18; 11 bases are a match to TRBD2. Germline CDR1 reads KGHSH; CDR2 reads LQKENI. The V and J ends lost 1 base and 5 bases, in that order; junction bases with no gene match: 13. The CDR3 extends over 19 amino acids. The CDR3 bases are TGTGCCAGCTCACCACGAACTAGCGGGAGTTTATCTGCTAACAATGAGCAGTTCTTC. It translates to CASSPRTSGSLSANNEQFF.

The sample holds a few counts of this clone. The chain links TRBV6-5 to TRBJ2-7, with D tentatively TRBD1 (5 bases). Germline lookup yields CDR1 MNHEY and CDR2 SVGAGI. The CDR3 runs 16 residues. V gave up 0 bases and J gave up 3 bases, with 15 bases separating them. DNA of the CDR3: TGTGCCAGCAGTTACTCGAAGACAGTTTTGGGCTACGAGCAGTACTTC. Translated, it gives CASSYSKTVLGYEQYF.

The CDR3 here is CSVPQGAYGYTF. For the CDR3, the DNA is TGCAGCGTTCCACAGGGGGCCTATGGCTACACCTTC. The V and J genes are TRBV29-1 and TRBJ1-2; 9 bases line up with TRBD1. The CDR3 is 12 residues long. The ends lost 5 bases at V and 4 bases at J; junction bases unmatched: 2. Per germline, CDR1 SQVTM and CDR2 ANQGSEA.

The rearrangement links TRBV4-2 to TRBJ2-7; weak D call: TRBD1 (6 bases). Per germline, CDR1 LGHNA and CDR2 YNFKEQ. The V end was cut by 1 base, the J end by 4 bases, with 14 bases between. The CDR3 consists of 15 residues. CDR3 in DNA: TGTGCCAGCAGCCAAGTGGGGCAGGGGACGTACGAGCAGTACTTC. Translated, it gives CASSQVGQGTYEQYF.

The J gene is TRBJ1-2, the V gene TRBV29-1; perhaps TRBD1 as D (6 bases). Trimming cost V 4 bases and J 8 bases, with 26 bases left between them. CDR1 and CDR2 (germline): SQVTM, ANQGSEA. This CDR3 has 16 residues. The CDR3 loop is CSVASLPWTEILGYTF. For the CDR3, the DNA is TGCAGCGTTGCTTCCCTCCCTTGGACAGAAATTCTCGGCTACACCTTC.

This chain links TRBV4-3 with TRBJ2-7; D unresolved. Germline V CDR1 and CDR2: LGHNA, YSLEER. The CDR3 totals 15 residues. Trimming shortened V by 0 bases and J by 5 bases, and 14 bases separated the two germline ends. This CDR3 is CASSQEVATFNEQYF. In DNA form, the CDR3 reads TGCGCCAGCAGCCAAGAGGTAGCAACCTTCAACGAGCAGTACTTC.

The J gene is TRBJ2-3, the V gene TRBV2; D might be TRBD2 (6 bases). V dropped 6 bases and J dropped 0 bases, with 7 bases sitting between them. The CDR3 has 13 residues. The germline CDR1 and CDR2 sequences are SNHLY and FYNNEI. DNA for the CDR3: TGTGCCAGCAGGCGGGACAGCACAGATACGCAGTATTTT. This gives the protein CASRRDSTDTQYF.

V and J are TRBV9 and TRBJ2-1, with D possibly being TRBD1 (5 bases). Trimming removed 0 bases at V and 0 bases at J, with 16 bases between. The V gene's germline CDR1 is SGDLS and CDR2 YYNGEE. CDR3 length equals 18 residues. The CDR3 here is CASSVATAGPPSYNEQFF. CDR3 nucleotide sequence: TGTGCCAGCAGCGTAGCTACCGCAGGGCCCCCCTCCTACAATGAGCAGTTCTTC.

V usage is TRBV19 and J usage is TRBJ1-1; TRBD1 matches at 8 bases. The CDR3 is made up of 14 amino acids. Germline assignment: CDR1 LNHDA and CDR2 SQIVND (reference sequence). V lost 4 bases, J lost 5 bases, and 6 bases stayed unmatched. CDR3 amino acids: CASSTQGARTEAFF. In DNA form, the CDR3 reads TGTGCCAGTAGTACCCAGGGGGCGCGAACTGAAGCTTTCTTT.

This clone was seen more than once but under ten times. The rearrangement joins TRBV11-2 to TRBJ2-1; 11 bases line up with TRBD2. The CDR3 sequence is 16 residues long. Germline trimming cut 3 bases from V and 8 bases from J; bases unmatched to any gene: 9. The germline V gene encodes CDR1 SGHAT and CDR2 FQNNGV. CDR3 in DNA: TGTGCCAGCAGCTTCTTTTTAGCGGGAGGGTCAGATGAGCAGTTCTTC. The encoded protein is CASSFFLAGGSDEQFF.

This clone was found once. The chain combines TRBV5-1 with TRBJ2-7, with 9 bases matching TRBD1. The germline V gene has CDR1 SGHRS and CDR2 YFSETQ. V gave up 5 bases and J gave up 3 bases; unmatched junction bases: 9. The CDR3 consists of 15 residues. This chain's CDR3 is CASRGEGQGIYEQYF. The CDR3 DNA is TGCGCCAGCAGGGGAGAGGGACAGGGTATCTACGAGCAGTACTTC.

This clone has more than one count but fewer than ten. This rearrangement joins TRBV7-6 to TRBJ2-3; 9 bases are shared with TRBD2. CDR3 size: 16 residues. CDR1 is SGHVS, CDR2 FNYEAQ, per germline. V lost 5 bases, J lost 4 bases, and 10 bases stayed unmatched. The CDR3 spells CASSVSGGRGSDTQYF. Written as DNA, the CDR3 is TGTGCCAGCAGCGTCAGCGGCGGGAGGGGGTCAGATACGCAGTATTTT.

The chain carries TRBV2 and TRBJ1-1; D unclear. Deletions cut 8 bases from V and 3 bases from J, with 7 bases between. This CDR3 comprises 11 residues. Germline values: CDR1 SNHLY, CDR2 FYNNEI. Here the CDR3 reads CASRRDTEAFF. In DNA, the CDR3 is TGTGCCAGCCGACGGGACACTGAAGCTTTCTTT.

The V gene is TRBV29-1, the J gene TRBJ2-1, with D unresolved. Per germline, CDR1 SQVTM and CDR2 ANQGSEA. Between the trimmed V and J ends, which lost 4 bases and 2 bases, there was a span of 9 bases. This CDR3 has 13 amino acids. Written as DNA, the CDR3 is TGCAGCGTTGGTCGCAGTCCCTACAATGAGCAGTTCTTC. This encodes CSVGRSPYNEQFF.

The CDR3 DNA is TGTGCCAGCAGTGATGGGGCCGACACCCTAGCCAAAAACATTCAGTACTTC. It translates to CASSDGADTLAKNIQYF. This chain joins TRBV2 and TRBJ2-4; TRBD1 might be the D (5 bases). CDR1 and CDR2 from the germline V gene are SNHLY and FYNNEI. This CDR3 has 17 residues. The V gene lost 3 bases and the J gene lost 0 bases, with 15 bases spanning the gap. Full variable domain (remainder filled in from reference TRBV2 and TRBJ2-4): EPEVTQTPSHQVTQMGQEVILRCVPISNHLYFYWYRQILGQKVEFLVSFYNNEISEKSEIFDDQFSVERPDGSNFTLKIRSTKLEDSAMYFCASSDGADTLAKNIQYFGAGTRLSVL.

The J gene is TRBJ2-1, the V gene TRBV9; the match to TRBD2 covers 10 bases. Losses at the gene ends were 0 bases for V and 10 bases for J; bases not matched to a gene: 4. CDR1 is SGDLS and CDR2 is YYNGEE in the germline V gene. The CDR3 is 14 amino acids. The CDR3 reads CASSVALAGREQFF. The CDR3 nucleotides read TGTGCCAGCAGCGTAGCACTAGCGGGAAGGGAGCAGTTCTTC.

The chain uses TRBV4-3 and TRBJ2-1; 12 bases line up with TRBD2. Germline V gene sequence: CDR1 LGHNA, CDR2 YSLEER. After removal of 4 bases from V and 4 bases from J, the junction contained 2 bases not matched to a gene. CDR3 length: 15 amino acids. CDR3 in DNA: TGCGCCAGCAGCCGCGGGACTAGCGGGTACAATGAGCAGTTCTTC. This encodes CASSRGTSGYNEQFF.

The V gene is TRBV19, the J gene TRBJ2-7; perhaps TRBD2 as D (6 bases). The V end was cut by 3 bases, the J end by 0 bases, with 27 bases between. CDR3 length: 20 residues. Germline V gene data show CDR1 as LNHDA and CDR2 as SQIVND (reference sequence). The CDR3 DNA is TGTGCCAGTAGTATGTGGGACCCGGGACTCAACTCTCCCCTCTCCTACGAGCAGTACTTC. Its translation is CASSMWDPGLNSPLSYEQYF.